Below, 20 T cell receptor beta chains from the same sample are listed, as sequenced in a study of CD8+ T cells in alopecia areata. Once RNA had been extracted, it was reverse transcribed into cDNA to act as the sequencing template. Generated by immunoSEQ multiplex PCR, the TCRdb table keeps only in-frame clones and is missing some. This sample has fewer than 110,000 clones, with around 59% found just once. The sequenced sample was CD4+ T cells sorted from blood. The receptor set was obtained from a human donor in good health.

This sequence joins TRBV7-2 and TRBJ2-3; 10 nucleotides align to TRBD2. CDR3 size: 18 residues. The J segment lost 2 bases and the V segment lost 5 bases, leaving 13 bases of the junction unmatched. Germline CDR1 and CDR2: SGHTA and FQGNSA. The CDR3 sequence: CASSQELILAGNTDTQYF. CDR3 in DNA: TGTGCCAGCAGCCAAGAGTTGATACTAGCGGGGAACACAGATACGCAGTATTTT.

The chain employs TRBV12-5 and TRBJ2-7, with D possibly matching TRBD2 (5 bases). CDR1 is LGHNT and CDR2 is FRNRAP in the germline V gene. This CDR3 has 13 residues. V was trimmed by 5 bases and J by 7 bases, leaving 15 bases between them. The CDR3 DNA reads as TGTGCTAGTGGTCTTCGGGGAGATGGGGAGCAGTACTTC. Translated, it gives CASGLRGDGEQYF.

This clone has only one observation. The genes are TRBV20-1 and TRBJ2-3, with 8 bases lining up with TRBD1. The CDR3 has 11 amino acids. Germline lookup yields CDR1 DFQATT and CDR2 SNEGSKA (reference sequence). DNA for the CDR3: TGCAGCGCCAACAGGGGGGATACGCAGTATTTT. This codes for CSANRGDTQYF.

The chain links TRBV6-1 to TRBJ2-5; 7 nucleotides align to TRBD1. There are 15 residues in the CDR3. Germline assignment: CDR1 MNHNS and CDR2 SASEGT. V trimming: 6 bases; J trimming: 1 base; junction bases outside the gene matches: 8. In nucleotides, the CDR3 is TGTGCCAGCAGCGCAACCGGGACAGCCCAAGAGACCCAGTACTTC. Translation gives CASSATGTAQETQYF.

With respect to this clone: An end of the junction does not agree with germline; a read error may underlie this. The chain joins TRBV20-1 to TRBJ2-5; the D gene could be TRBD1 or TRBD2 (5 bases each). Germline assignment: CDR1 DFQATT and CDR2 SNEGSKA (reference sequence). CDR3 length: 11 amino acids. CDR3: CSARGGTRGHF. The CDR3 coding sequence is TGCAGTGCTAGGGGTGGGACGAGGGGACACTTC.

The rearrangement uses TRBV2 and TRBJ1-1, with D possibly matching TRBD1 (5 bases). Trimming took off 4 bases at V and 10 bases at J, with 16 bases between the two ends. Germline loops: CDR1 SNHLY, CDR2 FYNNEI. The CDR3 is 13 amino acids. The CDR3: CASSGNARVRAFF. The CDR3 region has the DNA TGTGCCAGCAGTGGGAACGCCAGGGTCAGAGCTTTCTTT.

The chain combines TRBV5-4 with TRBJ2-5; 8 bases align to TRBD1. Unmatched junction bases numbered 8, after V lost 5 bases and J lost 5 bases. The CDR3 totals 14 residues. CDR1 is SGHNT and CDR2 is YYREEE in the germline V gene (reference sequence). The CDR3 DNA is TGTGCCAGCAGTTTTGGACAGGGACGGGAGACCCAGTACTTC. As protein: CASSFGQGRETQYF.

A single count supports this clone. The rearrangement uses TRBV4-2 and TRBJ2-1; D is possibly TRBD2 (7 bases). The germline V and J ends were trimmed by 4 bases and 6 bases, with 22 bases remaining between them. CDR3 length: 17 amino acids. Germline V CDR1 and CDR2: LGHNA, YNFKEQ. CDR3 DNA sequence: TGTGCCAGCAGCCTTCAGGGGCGGGGGAAAATGGTCAATGAGCAGTTCTTC. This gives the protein CASSLQGRGKMVNEQFF.

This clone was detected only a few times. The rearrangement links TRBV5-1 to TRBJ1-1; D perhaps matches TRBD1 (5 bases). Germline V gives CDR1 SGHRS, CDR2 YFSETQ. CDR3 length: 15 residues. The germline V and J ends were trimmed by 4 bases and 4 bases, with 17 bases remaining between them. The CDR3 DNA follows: TGCGCCAGCAGCCGGCCCACGGCGGGGGGCACTGAAGCTTTCTTT. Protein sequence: CASSRPTAGGTEAFF.

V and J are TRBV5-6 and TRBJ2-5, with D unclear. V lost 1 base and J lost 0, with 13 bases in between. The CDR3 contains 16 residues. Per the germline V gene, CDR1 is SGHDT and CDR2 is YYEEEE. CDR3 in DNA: TGTGCCAGCAGCTTGAGGCGTGGTGACAACCAAGAGACCCAGTACTTC. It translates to CASSLRRGDNQETQYF. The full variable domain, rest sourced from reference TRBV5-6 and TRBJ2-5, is DAGVTQSPTHLIKTRGQQVTLRCSPKSGHDTVSWYQQALGQGPQFIFQYYEEEERQRGNFPDRFSGHQFPNYSSELNVNALLLGDSALYLCASSLRRGDNQETQYFGPGTRLLVL.

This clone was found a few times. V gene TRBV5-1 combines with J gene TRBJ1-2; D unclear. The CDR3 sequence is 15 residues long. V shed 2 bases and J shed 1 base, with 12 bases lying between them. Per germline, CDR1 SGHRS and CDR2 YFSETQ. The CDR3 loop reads CASSFLPGGNYGYTF. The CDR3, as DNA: TGCGCCAGCAGCTTTTTGCCCGGCGGTAACTATGGCTACACCTTC.

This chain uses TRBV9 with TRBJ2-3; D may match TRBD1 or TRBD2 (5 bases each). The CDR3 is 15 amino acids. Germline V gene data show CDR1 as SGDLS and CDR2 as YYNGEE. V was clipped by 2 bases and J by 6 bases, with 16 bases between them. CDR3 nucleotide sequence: TGTGCCAGCAGCGTGGGGGACCTTAGGATGGATACGCAGTATTTT. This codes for CASSVGDLRMDTQYF. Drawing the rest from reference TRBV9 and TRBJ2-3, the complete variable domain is DSGVTQTPKHLITATGQRVTLRCSPRSGDLSVYWYQQSLDQGLQFLIQYYNGEERAKGNILERFSAQQFPDLHSELNLSSLELGDSALYFCASSVGDLRMDTQYFGPGTRLTVL.

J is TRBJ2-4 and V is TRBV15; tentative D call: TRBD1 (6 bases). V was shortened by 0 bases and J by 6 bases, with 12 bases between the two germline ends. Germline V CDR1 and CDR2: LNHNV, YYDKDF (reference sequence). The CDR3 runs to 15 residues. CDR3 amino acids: CATSRDSQGRNIQYF. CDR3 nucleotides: TGTGCCACCAGCAGAGATAGTCAGGGGAGAAACATTCAGTACTTC.

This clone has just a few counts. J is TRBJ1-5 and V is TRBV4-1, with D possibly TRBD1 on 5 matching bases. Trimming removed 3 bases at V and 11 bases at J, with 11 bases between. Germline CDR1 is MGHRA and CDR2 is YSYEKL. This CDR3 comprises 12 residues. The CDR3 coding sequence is TGCGCCAGCAGCCAGCCGTTGGGGGCCCAGCATTTT. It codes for CASSQPLGAQHF.

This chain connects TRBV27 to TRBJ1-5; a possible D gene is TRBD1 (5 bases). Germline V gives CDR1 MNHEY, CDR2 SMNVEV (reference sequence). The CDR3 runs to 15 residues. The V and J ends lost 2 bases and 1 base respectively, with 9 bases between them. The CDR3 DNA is TGTGCCAGCAGTTTAAGGGCAGGGAGCAATCAGCCCCAGCATTTT. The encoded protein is CASSLRAGSNQPQHF.

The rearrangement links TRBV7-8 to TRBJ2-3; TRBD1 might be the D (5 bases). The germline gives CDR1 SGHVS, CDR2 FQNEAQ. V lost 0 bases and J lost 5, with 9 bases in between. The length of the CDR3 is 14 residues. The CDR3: CASSLAQALDTQYF. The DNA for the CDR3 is TGTGCCAGCAGCTTAGCACAGGCACTAGATACGCAGTATTTT.

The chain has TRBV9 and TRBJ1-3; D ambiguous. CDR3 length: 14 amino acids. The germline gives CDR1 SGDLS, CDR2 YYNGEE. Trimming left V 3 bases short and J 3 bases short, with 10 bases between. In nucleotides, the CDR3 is TGTGCCAGCAGCGCGTCGGATTTTGGAAACACCATATATTTT. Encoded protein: CASSASDFGNTIYF.

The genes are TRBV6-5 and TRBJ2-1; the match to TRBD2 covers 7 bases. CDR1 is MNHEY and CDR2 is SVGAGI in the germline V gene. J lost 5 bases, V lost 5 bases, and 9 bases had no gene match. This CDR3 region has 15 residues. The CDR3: CASSGASGDHNEQFF. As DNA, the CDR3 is TGTGCCAGCAGTGGGGCGAGCGGGGACCACAATGAGCAGTTCTTC.

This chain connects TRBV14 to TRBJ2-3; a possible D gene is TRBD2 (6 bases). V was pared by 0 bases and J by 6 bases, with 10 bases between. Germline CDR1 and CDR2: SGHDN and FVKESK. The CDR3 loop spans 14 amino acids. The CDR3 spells CASSQEIRGDTQYF. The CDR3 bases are TGTGCCAGCAGCCAAGAGATCCGGGGGGATACGCAGTATTTT.

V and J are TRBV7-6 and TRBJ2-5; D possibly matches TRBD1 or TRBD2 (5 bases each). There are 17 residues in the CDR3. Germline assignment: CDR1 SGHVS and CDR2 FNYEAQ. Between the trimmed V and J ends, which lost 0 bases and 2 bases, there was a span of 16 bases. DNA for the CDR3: TGTGCCAGCAGCTTAGCGCTGAAGGGACGGGGACAAGAGACCCAGTACTTC. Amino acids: CASSLALKGRGQETQYF.